In its sample, the clone carrying this T cell receptor beta chain was seen a few times. Antigen specificity is unknown. The data are from a study of beta chain features in type 1 diabetes. Notes on the study in general: Comparison showed that naive, central memory and Treg TCRB repertoires appeared more similar among patients than among healthy donors. A moderate, significant TCRB CDR3 shortening appeared in type 1 diabetes across four CD4+ subsets. Diminished insertions and augmented deletions at VDJ junctions characterized type 1 diabetes patients.

After removal of 5 bases from V and 6 bases from J, the junction contained 12 bases not matched to a gene. Germline V lookup: CDR1 SGHTA, CDR2 FQGNSA. CDR3 length: 15 residues. Reverse transcribing all isolated RNA meant expressed TCRB transcripts were sequenced. Profiled with immunoSEQ multiplex PCR; TCRdb holds only in-frame clones, not every one. The sample has 15,000 to 20,000 clones, around 46% seen once. This chain joins TRBV7-2 and TRBJ1-1; 7 nucleotides agree with TRBD1. The clonotype comes from a man younger than 35 in good health. Sequenced: stem cell memory CD4+ T cells from blood. The CDR3 protein is CASSQRQGIRAEAFF. As DNA, the CDR3 is TGTGCCAGCAGCCAACGACAGGGCATTAGGGCTGAAGCTTTCTTT.